The 29 T cell receptor beta chains below were found in one sample sequenced in a study of T cells after yellow fever vaccination. One entry per CDR3 protein results from TCRdb running MiXCR on the 5' RACE reads. The table lists some 670,000 distinct CDR3 sequences, approximately 13% of them singletons. The specimen was PBMCs, collected on the day of the yellow fever booster vaccination. These receptor sequences come from a man aged 25-40 years who received the YFV17D yellow fever vaccine.

In its sample, this clonotype was seen a few times. This sequence joins TRBV12-3 or TRBV12-4 and TRBJ1-5, with no clear D. Trimming took off 2 bases at V and 0 bases at J, with 2 bases between the two ends. The CDR3 is made up of 13 amino acids. The CDR3 sequence is CASSLLSNQPQHF. In DNA, the CDR3 is TGTGCCAGCAGTTTACTTAGCAATCAGCCCCAGCATTTT.

This chain uses TRBV29-1 with TRBJ1-6; 7 nucleotides line up with TRBD1. Looked up from germline, CDR1 is SQVTM and CDR2 is ANQGSEA. The CDR3 extends over 14 amino acids. V lost 5 bases to trimming and J lost 8 bases; unmatched junction nucleotides: 9. In nucleotides, the CDR3 is TGCAGCGTTTGGGAAGGGGGCGTTGATTCACCCCTCCACTTT. Amino acids: CSVWEGGVDSPLHF.

This chain connects TRBV7-2 to TRBJ2-3; D tentatively fits TRBD1 or TRBD2 (5 bases each). The CDR3 sequence is 16 residues long. From germline, CDR1 is SGHTA and CDR2 FQGNSA. Trimming took 1 base from V and 1 from J, leaving 12 bases between them. CDR3 bases: TGTGCCAGCAGCTTAGTTCCGACGGGACGCACAGATACGCAGTATTTT. It codes for CASSLVPTGRTDTQYF.

This clonotype has just a few counts. V gene TRBV7-9 combines with J gene TRBJ2-1; 11 bases match TRBD1. Trimming took 7 bases from V and 6 from J; bases not matched to a gene: 14. Per germline, CDR1 SEHNR and CDR2 FQNEAQ (reference sequence). This CDR3 contains 17 residues. CDR3 sequence (DNA): TGTGCCAGCACCGACCGCCGCGGGACAGGGGGTGTCAATGAGCAGTTCTTC. Encoded protein: CASTDRRGTGGVNEQFF. Combining the CDR3 with reference TRBV7-9 and TRBJ2-1 gives the whole variable domain DTGVSQNPRHKITKRGQNVTFRCDPISEHNRLYWYRQTLGQGPEFLTYFQNEAQLEKSRLLSDRFSAERPKGSFSTLEIQRTEQGDSAMYLCASTDRRGTGGVNEQFFGPGTRLTVL.

There are a few counts of this clonotype. The chain links TRBV15 to TRBJ1-6; D is uncertain. Germline lookup yields CDR1 LNHNV and CDR2 YYDKDF (reference sequence). The length of the CDR3 is 15 residues. V dropped 2 bases and J dropped 0 bases, with 5 bases sitting between them. The CDR3 bases are TGTGCCACCAGCAGACGGAACTCCTATAATTCACCCCTCCACTTT. Its protein is CATSRRNSYNSPLHF.

This clonotype occurred many times. The chain recombines TRBV4-3 with TRBJ2-1, with TRBD1 identical over 8 bases. J was trimmed by 3 bases and V by 0 bases; bases with no gene match: 7. Looked up from germline, CDR1 is LGHNA and CDR2 is YSLEER. The CDR3 consists of 17 residues. CDR3 in DNA: TGCGCCAGCAGCCAAGAGGCGTCGGGACAGGTCTACAATGAGCAGTTCTTC. Translated, it gives CASSQEASGQVYNEQFF.

The chain joins TRBV5-1 to TRBJ2-3; D is undetermined. Germline-derived CDR1 and CDR2 are SGHRS and YFSETQ. CDR3 length: 15 residues. V was cut by 0 bases and J by 5 bases, with 13 bases left in between. In DNA, the CDR3 is TGCGCCAGCAGCTTGGAAGGCAGTTCCGGAGATACGCAGTATTTT. Encoded protein: CASSLEGSSGDTQYF.

J is TRBJ2-3 and V is TRBV10-1; D is possibly TRBD1 (5 bases). Germline V gene sequence: CDR1 WNHNN, CDR2 SYGVQD (reference sequence). This CDR3 comprises 16 residues. V was trimmed by 0 bases and J by 2 bases, leaving 12 bases between them. The DNA of the CDR3 is TGCGCCAGCAGTGAGTCGTCGTCAGGGTACACAGATACGCAGTATTTT. This translates into CASSESSSGYTDTQYF.

The chain links TRBV5-1 to TRBJ2-3; D is unresolved. CDR3 size: 14 residues. V dropped 4 bases and J dropped 4 bases, with 13 bases sitting between them. Germline CDR1 SGHRS, CDR2 YFSETQ. Here the CDR3 DNA reads TGCGCCAGCAGCCTCCCCCGGTCGGCAGATACGCAGTATTTT. Translated: CASSLPRSADTQYF.

V gene TRBV3-1 combines with J gene TRBJ1-1, with D possibly TRBD1 on 5 matching bases. The CDR3 loop spans 15 amino acids. The germline CDR1 and CDR2 sequences are LGHDT and YNNKEL (reference sequence). Trimming stripped 0 bases from V and 1 base from J, with 9 bases between. The CDR3 loop reads CASSQELTENTEAFF. In DNA, the CDR3 is TGTGCCAGCAGCCAAGAATTGACAGAGAACACTGAAGCTTTCTTT.

The rearrangement uses TRBV5-4 and TRBJ2-5; 10 nucleotides align to TRBD1. The germline CDR1 and CDR2 sequences are SGHNT and YYREEE (reference sequence). After removal of 3 bases from V and 0 bases from J, the junction contained 14 bases not matched to a gene. The CDR3 runs to 19 residues. The CDR3 region is CASSWDRGPMADYQETQYF. The CDR3 coding sequence is TGTGCCAGCAGCTGGGACAGGGGCCCTATGGCCGATTACCAAGAGACCCAGTACTTC.

The V call is TRBV11-2, the J call TRBJ2-7, with TRBD1 matching over 8 bases. The CDR3 has 14 amino acids. The V and J ends lost 0 bases and 6 bases, in that order; junction bases with no gene match: 4. Germline V gene lookup returns CDR1 SGHAT and CDR2 FQNNGV. CDR3 nucleotides: TGTGCCAGCAGCTTAGATTGGACAGGGATCGAGCAGTACTTC. It encodes CASSLDWTGIEQYF. The full variable domain, rest sourced from reference TRBV11-2 and TRBJ2-7, is EAGVAQSPRYKIIEKRQSVAFWCNPISGHATLYWYQQILGQGPKLLIQFQNNGVVDDSQLPKDRFSAERLKGVDSTLKIQPAKLEDSAVYLCASSLDWTGIEQYFGPGTRLTVT.

CDR3 amino acids: CASSLKSSGRLVEKLFF. CDR3 in DNA: TGTGCCAGCAGTTTGAAGTCGTCGGGCCGGCTGGTCGAAAAACTGTTTTTT. The V gene is TRBV28, the J gene TRBJ1-4, with unresolved D. The CDR3 spans 17 residues. V was clipped by 3 bases and J by 8 bases, with 22 bases between them. Germline CDR1 reads MDHEN; CDR2 reads SYDVKM.

The V call is TRBV15, the J call TRBJ2-3; 15 bases are a match to TRBD2. Trimming cost V 4 bases and J 6 bases; bases outside gene matches: 8. There are 17 residues in the CDR3. CDR1 is LNHNV, CDR2 YYDKDF, per germline (reference sequence). The CDR3 is CATSKAGLAGGRDTQYF. In nucleotides, the CDR3 is TGTGCCACCAGCAAAGCGGGACTAGCGGGAGGTCGGGATACGCAGTATTTT.

V and J are TRBV4-3 and TRBJ1-4; weak D call: TRBD1 (5 bases). The CDR3 totals 15 residues. Germline V gene sequence: CDR1 LGHNA, CDR2 YSLEER. The V gene lost 3 bases and the J gene lost 5 bases, with 13 bases spanning the gap. The CDR3 DNA reads TGCGCCAGCAGCCAGGGGGGGGGAGGGAATGAAAAACTGTTTTTT. It yields the protein CASSQGGGGNEKLFF.

This clonotype was counted at least ten times. The chain links TRBV5-4 to TRBJ2-2; weak D call: TRBD2 (7 bases). V was cut by 2 bases and J by 4 bases, with 18 bases left in between. Germline assignment: CDR1 SGHNT and CDR2 YYREEE (reference sequence). This CDR3 region has 17 residues. The CDR3 loop is CASSFPLGGASTGELFF. As DNA, the CDR3 is TGTGCCAGCAGCTTCCCCCTGGGGGGGGCCAGCACCGGGGAGCTGTTTTTT.

The chain recombines TRBV20-1 with TRBJ1-6; D unclear. This CDR3 is 14 amino acids long. V lost 2 bases and J lost 8, with 13 bases in between. CDR1 and CDR2 (germline): DFQATT, SNEGSKA (reference sequence). As DNA, the CDR3 is TGCAGTGCTAGACAGTCCGGACTCGATTCACCCCTCCACTTT. Residues: CSARQSGLDSPLHF.

V gene TRBV5-4 combines with J gene TRBJ2-7; 9 bases map to TRBD2. V shed 4 bases, J shed 6 bases, and the junction held 11 bases outside the gene matches. Germline assignment: CDR1 SGHNT and CDR2 YYREEE (reference sequence). The CDR3 is made up of 15 amino acids. The CDR3 DNA reads TGTGCCAGCAGCCCCCAGGTAGCGGGAGATTCCGAGCAGTACTTC. Translation gives CASSPQVAGDSEQYF.

This clonotype has only a few counts. The V and J genes are TRBV29-1 and TRBJ2-5, with TRBD1 matching over 7 bases. Germline CDR1 SQVTM, CDR2 ANQGSEA. Trimming removed 3 bases from V and 3 bases from J; junction bases left unmatched: 10. This CDR3 region has 15 residues. The CDR3 sequence is CSVDPRGKKEETQYF. The CDR3 region has the DNA TGCAGCGTTGACCCCAGGGGGAAGAAAGAAGAGACCCAGTACTTC.

The rearrangement joins TRBV9 to TRBJ2-5, with 8 bases that match TRBD2. The CDR3 covers 14 residues. Looked up from germline, CDR1 is SGDLS and CDR2 is YYNGEE. The J segment lost 4 bases and the V segment lost 7 bases, leaving 9 bases of the junction unmatched. The DNA of the CDR3 is TGTGCCAGCTCTTCTTCAGCGGGAGCAGAGACCCAGTACTTC. It is translated as CASSSSAGAETQYF.

This clonotype has a handful of counts. The gene calls are TRBV4-1 and TRBJ2-2; TRBD2 matches 8 bases. The CDR3 spans 16 residues. Germline V gene data show CDR1 as MGHRA and CDR2 as YSYEKL. V dropped 8 bases and J dropped 1; count of bases not matched to a gene: 9. Written as DNA, the CDR3 is TGCGCCAGCGGATCAGCGGGAGAGGGGAACACCGGGGAGCTGTTTTTT. Its protein product is CASGSAGEGNTGELFF.

This clonotype is a singleton in its sample. The genes are TRBV5-4 and TRBJ1-2; TRBD1 is a possible D gene (5 bases). The CDR3 is 13 amino acids. Per the germline V gene, CDR1 is SGHNT and CDR2 is YYREEE (reference sequence). V was shortened by 6 bases and J by 8 bases, with 17 bases between the two germline ends. The CDR3 loop is CASTFPDTAGYTF. The CDR3 region has the DNA TGTGCCAGCACCTTTCCGGACACGGCCGGCTACACCTTC.

This clonotype appeared a few times. This chain links TRBV12-3 or TRBV12-4 with TRBJ2-3; tentative D call: TRBD2 (6 bases). V dropped 3 bases and J dropped 1 base, with 8 bases sitting between them. CDR3 length equals 14 residues. CDR3 sequence: CASSFSGRTDTQYF. The CDR3 nucleotides read TGTGCCAGCAGTTTTAGCGGACGCACAGATACGCAGTATTTT.

At least ten counts were recorded for this clonotype. CDR3 nucleotide sequence: TGCAGCGTTCCAACCTCTTCTAGCAATGAGCAGTTCTTC. Amino acids: CSVPTSSSNEQFF. The chain joins TRBV29-1 to TRBJ2-1, with D unresolved. Trimming took 5 bases from V and 6 from J, leaving 14 bases between them. There are 13 residues in the CDR3. In germline, CDR1 is SQVTM, CDR2 ANQGSEA.

The J gene is TRBJ2-1, the V gene TRBV7-7, with D perhaps TRBD2 (6 bases). Germline-derived CDR1 and CDR2 are SSHAT and FNYEAQ (reference sequence). The CDR3 length is 14 residues. Trimming stripped 1 base from V and 10 bases from J, with 14 bases between. The CDR3 sequence: CASSLVGGTQEQFF. The CDR3 DNA follows: TGTGCCAGCAGCTTAGTCGGCGGGACTCAGGAGCAGTTCTTC.

The V call is TRBV20-1, the J call TRBJ2-5; TRBD1 matches 8 bases. CDR1 and CDR2 (germline): DFQATT, SNEGSKA (reference sequence). J gave up 2 bases and V 5 bases, and 1 base lay outside the gene matches. CDR3 length: 12 amino acids. CDR3 in amino acids: CSAGTGQETQYF. CDR3 bases: TGCAGTGCTGGGACAGGACAAGAGACCCAGTACTTC.

V is TRBV6-2 or TRBV6-3 and J is TRBJ2-7, with 14 positions matching TRBD2. Germline-derived CDR1 and CDR2 are MNHEY and SVGEGT. The CDR3 has 16 amino acids. V was clipped by 4 bases and J by 4 bases; unmatched bases: 6. CDR3 loop: CASSFGLAGGGYEQYF. The CDR3 DNA reads as TGTGCCAGCAGTTTCGGACTAGCGGGAGGCGGGTACGAGCAGTACTTC.

This clonotype has ten or more counts. The rearrangement links TRBV7-9 to TRBJ2-3; perhaps TRBD2 as D (6 bases). Germline-derived CDR1 and CDR2 are SEHNR and FQNEAQ (reference sequence). Deletions cut 1 base from V and 2 bases from J, with 7 bases between. This CDR3 comprises 14 residues. CDR3 sequence: CASSLGGDTDTQYF. The CDR3 DNA reads as TGTGCCAGCAGCTTAGGCGGGGACACAGATACGCAGTATTTT.

This chain uses TRBV7-6 with TRBJ1-1; 8 bases are a match to TRBD1. Germline V gene lookup returns CDR1 SGHVS and CDR2 FNYEAQ. Trimming cost V 2 bases and J 4 bases; bases outside gene matches: 12. This CDR3 spans 17 amino acids. The CDR3 bases are TGTGCCAGCAGCTTATCCGGGGCAGGGGGCGTAATCACTGAAGCTTTCTTT. This translates into CASSLSGAGGVITEAFF.